This T cell receptor beta chain was recorded in a study of blood T cell repertoires in COVID-19. V lost 0 bases, J lost 2 bases, and 8 bases lay in between. Germline values: CDR1 MNHEY, CDR2 SMNVEV (reference sequence). This CDR3 is built from 14 residues. Methods used by the authors: Reference gene primer amplification yielded estimated nucleated cell counts. Assay: immunoSEQ multiplex PCR; the TCRdb copy retains only in-frame clones and omits some. Clone size and the V and J calls come from that table; the DNA yielded D and trimming. The table lists over 150,000 clones, over 80% of them singletons. The chain couples TRBV27 to TRBJ2-7; D gene ambiguous. Sample: peripheral blood. This receptor was obtained from a woman aged 55-70 years who had recovered from COVID-19. CDR3 nucleotide sequence: TGTGCCAGCAGTTTATCGGTCCCTACCTACGAGCAGTACTTC. Translating gives CASSLSVPTYEQYF.